The 9 T cell receptor beta chains listed next were all sequenced from one sample in a study of identical twins. TCRdb itself ran the 5' RACE reads through MiXCR, one entry per CDR3 protein. The sample comprises about 490,000 distinct CDR3 sequences, 12% to 15% of which are singletons, and more than 0.4% rests with the top ten. This sample was also put to use in a study of yellow fever vaccine responses in identical twins.

The sequencing input was CD4+ T cells sorted from blood. The receptor set was obtained from a young woman in good health.

This clonotype was observed a handful of times. The J gene is TRBJ2-3, the V gene TRBV5-1, with D perhaps TRBD1 (5 bases). CDR1 and CDR2 (germline): SGHRS, YFSETQ. Trimming cost V 1 base and J 4 bases, with 13 bases left between them. The CDR3 sequence is 15 residues long. CDR3 protein: CASSLPAGNADTQYF. The DNA for the CDR3 is TGCGCCAGCAGCTTGCCCGCAGGGAACGCAGATACGCAGTATTTT.

This clonotype was seen more than once but under ten times. This rearrangement joins TRBV20-1 to TRBJ2-1; 7 positions agree with TRBD2. The trim removed 3 bases at V and 7 bases at J, leaving 9 bases unmatched. Germline V gene sequence: CDR1 DFQATT, CDR2 SNEGSKA (reference sequence). The CDR3 runs to 14 residues. In nucleotides, the CDR3 is TGCAGTGCTAGTGGCGGGGGTATGGGAAATGAGCAGTTCTTC. Translated, it gives CSASGGGMGNEQFF.

In this sample, this clonotype turned up many times. V gene TRBV12-3 or TRBV12-4 combines with J gene TRBJ2-2; TRBD1 agrees at 7 bases. The CDR3 is 15 amino acids. V was pared by 5 bases and J by 4 bases, with 7 bases of the junction left unmatched. The CDR3 nucleotides are TGTGCCAGCAGTGCGAGACAGGGCGGCACCGGGGAGCTGTTTTTT. It specifies CASSARQGGTGELFF.

This CDR3 reads CASSLAGGPSNEQFF. The CDR3 DNA reads TGTGCCAGCAGCTTAGCGGGAGGGCCGAGCAATGAGCAGTTCTTC. This rearrangement joins TRBV11-2 to TRBJ2-1; 8 nucleotides line up with TRBD2. Germline V lookup: CDR1 SGHAT, CDR2 FQNNGV. After removal of 1 base from V and 6 bases from J, the junction contained 5 bases not matched to a gene. The CDR3 has 15 amino acids.

A few counts support this clonotype. This chain links TRBV12-3 or TRBV12-4 with TRBJ1-2, with 7 bases lining up with TRBD1. The CDR3 loop spans 13 amino acids. V shed 6 bases and J 6 bases; nucleotides not matched to a gene: 7. The CDR3, as DNA: TGTGCCAGCAGGCCGACAGGGAGGGATGGCTACACCTTC. Translation: CASRPTGRDGYTF.

This chain joins TRBV7-8 and TRBJ2-2, with 10 bases lining up with TRBD1. V was clipped by 5 bases and J by 4 bases; unmatched bases: 4. CDR1 and CDR2 from the germline V gene are SGHVS and FQNEAQ. The CDR3 is 15 amino acids. The CDR3 DNA is TGTGCCAGCAGCCCAGACAGGGGGCCCACCGGGGAGCTGTTTTTT. Translating gives CASSPDRGPTGELFF.

The chain uses TRBV3-1 and TRBJ2-7; 9 nucleotides agree with TRBD2. The CDR3 runs to 14 residues. CDR1 is LGHDT and CDR2 is YNNKEL in the germline V gene (reference sequence). The junction had 5 bases not matched to a gene; V was cut back by 1 base and J by 7 bases. The CDR3 is CASSQAGLAGEQYV. CDR3 nucleotides: TGTGCCAGCAGCCAAGCGGGACTAGCTGGGGAGCAGTACGTC.

This clonotype was seen a handful of times. The CDR3 nucleotides are TGTGCCAGCTCACGGTGGGACAAAAAAGAGACCCAGTACTTC. Its translation: CASSRWDKKETQYF. The rearrangement links TRBV9 to TRBJ2-5; the D gene is possibly TRBD1 (6 bases). The CDR3 length is 14 residues. Per germline, CDR1 SGDLS and CDR2 YYNGEE. V shed 7 bases and J shed 3 bases, with 16 bases lying between them.

The CDR3 sequence: CASSFRGDWVGNEQFF. As DNA, the CDR3 is TGTGCCAGCAGTTTTAGGGGGGACTGGGTTGGGAATGAGCAGTTCTTC. This chain connects TRBV12-3 or TRBV12-4 to TRBJ2-1, with D perhaps being TRBD1 or TRBD2 (6 bases each). The ends were cut back, 3 bases at V and 7 bases at J, with 19 bases in the middle. The CDR3 is 16 amino acids.